The entry below describes one TCR beta chain. This sample is part of a study of PD-1 blockade in classical Hodgkin lymphoma. The protocol was immunoSEQ multiplex PCR, while the TCRdb copy is restricted to in-frame clones and leaves out a portion. Counted here are about 97,000 clones, over 80% occurring once; the ten biggest clones make up 12%. Brentuximab vedotin exposure varied, and every patient relapsed after autologous stem cell transplantation. This receptor was obtained from a human donor with classical Hodgkin lymphoma. The source material was peripheral blood mononuclear cells (PBMCs), sampled at baseline.

CDR3 nucleotides: TGCGCCAGCGGTCGACAGGGGGGTTTGCTAGAGACCCAGTACTTC. This encodes CASGRQGGLLETQYF. The chain combines TRBV5-1 with TRBJ2-5; 9 nucleotides match TRBD1. V shed 7 bases and J 4 bases; nucleotides not matched to a gene: 11. The CDR3 spans 15 residues. The V gene's germline CDR1 is SGHRS and CDR2 YFSETQ.